The sample holds one count of the clone carrying this T cell receptor beta chain. Its specificity is unknown. Sorting defined conventional CD4 T cells as CD4+CD127+. Unrelated healthy donors provided the controls. This record comes from a study of B cell selection in AIRE deficiency. How the authors handled the data: About 120,000 patient and about 130,000 healthy donor in-frame TCRbeta sequences came from conventional T cells. Sequencing was performed with immunoSEQ multiplex PCR; in TCRdb, only in-frame clones are kept and a portion is missing. V, J and clone size derive from that table, while D and trimming were established from the DNA sequence. The data hold fewer than 30,000 clones, with about 96% observed a single time. Regarding the study as a whole: Patient Tconv and Treg cells showed healthy-like TCRBV usage, CDR3 length, diversity. Of 3657 shared Treg TCRbeta sequences, roughly 31% were healthy-donor-only and 7% to 9.5% patient-only.

Sequencing was done on a sample of CD4+CD127+ conventional T cells sorted from PBMCs. The TCR comes from a human donor in good health.

CDR3 loop: CASSLKRGGVNTEAFF. CDR3 sequence (DNA): TGTGCCAGCTCACTAAAGCGGGGAGGAGTGAACACTGAAGCTTTCTTT. The V call is TRBV18, the J call TRBJ1-1, with unresolved D. Trimming removed 4 bases from V and 0 bases from J, with 15 bases in between. Germline lookup yields CDR1 KGHSH and CDR2 LQKENI. The CDR3 runs 16 residues.